Below, 10 T cell receptor beta chains from the same sample are listed, as sequenced in a study of regulatory T cells in long-lasting Graves disease. Time point given: persistent/refractory GD, antithyroid drugs over 5 years with positive TRAb. The authors made the TCR library using RNA they extracted from PBMCs. The authors built TCR beta libraries using iRepertoire HTBI primers and Arm-PCR of CDR3 regions. TCRdb called the multiplex PCR reads again in MiXCR, with one record for every CDR3 protein. The sample yields a few hundred thousand distinct CDR3 sequences, 20% to 25% seen once. The material was peripheral blood mononuclear cells (PBMCs), obtained when the disease was refractory, from a patient treated with antithyroid drugs. Source of these receptors: a female donor with Graves disease.

Comments on this clonotype: One base away lies a much larger clone, so this may be a sequencing read error. The chain is built from TRBV7-2 and TRBJ2-2; 8 nucleotides align to TRBD2. V lost 5 bases and J lost 7; bases outside the gene matches: 12. This CDR3 spans 16 amino acids. Germline CDR1 reads SGHTA; CDR2 reads FQGNSA. As DNA, the CDR3 is TGTGCCAGCAGCCCAGGACTAGCCGGTGGGATCGGGGAGCTGTTTTTT. It is translated as CASSPGLAGGIGELFF.

Details on this clonotype: The junction departs from the called germline gene at one end, perhaps through a read error. The chain joins TRBV6-5 to TRBJ1-1; D is possibly TRBD1 (6 bases). CDR3 length: 15 residues. Germline V gene data show CDR1 as MNHEY and CDR2 as SVGAGI. CDR3 loop: CAGSYSQGGGTEAFF. The CDR3 DNA sequence: TGTGCCGGCAGTTACTCTCAGGGAGGGGGGACTGAAGCTTTCTTT.

This clonotype was detected ten times or more. The genes are TRBV20-1 and TRBJ2-7, with 9 bases aligning to TRBD1. Unmatched junction bases numbered 10, after V lost 5 bases and J lost 5 bases. Germline V CDR1 and CDR2: DFQATT, SNEGSKA (reference sequence). The CDR3 consists of 14 residues. CDR3 bases: TGCAGTGCTTTCACCGGGACAGGGTCCGACGAGCAGTACTTC. As protein: CSAFTGTGSDEQYF.

The J gene is TRBJ2-5, the V gene TRBV7-2; D remains ambiguous. The CDR3 loop spans 14 amino acids. Trimming removed 3 bases at V and 2 bases at J, with 10 bases between. Germline CDR1 is SGHTA and CDR2 is FQGNSA. The CDR3 coding sequence is TGTGCCAGCAGCTTTGAAAAAGGGCAAGAGACCCAGTACTTC. The encoded protein is CASSFEKGQETQYF. Using reference TRBV7-2 and TRBJ2-5 for the parts outside the CDR3, the full variable domain is GAGVSQSPSNKVTEKGKDVELRCDPISGHTALYWYRQSLGQGLEFLIYFQGNSAPDKSGLPSDRFSAERTGGSVSTLTIQRTQQEDSAVYLCASSFEKGQETQYFGPGTRLLVL.

This clonotype was seen many times. J is TRBJ2-7 and V is TRBV3-1; 12 nucleotides agree with TRBD2. Germline V CDR1 and CDR2: LGHDT, YNNKEL (reference sequence). Germline trimming cut 4 bases from V and 3 bases from J; bases unmatched to any gene: 1. This CDR3 comprises 14 residues. CDR3 bases: TGTGCCAGCAGCCCGACTAGCGGGGGCTACGAGCAGTACTTC. It codes for CASSPTSGGYEQYF.

The gene calls are TRBV29-1 and TRBJ2-5, with 7 bases matching TRBD2. This CDR3 comprises 12 residues. From germline, CDR1 is SQVTM and CDR2 ANQGSEA. Trimming at V came to 1 base and at J to 13 bases, leaving 9 bases not matched to a gene. In nucleotides, the CDR3 is TGCAGCGTTGAAGCTGATAGCGGGTCCCCGTACTTC. It is translated as CSVEADSGSPYF.

The chain couples TRBV28 to TRBJ2-7; D perhaps matches TRBD2 (6 bases). V was clipped by 7 bases and J by 6 bases, with 19 bases between them. Germline V gene data show CDR1 as MDHEN and CDR2 as SYDVKM. The CDR3 spans 14 residues. CDR3 bases: TGTGCCAGCAAAGATCGGGGGTGGGTCTCCGAGCAGTACTTC. Protein product: CASKDRGWVSEQYF. The full variable domain, rest sourced from reference TRBV28 and TRBJ2-7, is DVKVTQSSRYLVKRTGEKVFLECVQDMDHENMFWYRQDPGLGLRLIYFSYDVKMKEKGDIPEGYSVSREKKERFSLILESASTNQTSMYLCASKDRGWVSEQYFGPGTRLTVT.

A remark on this clonotype: Mismatch with germline at one junction end may stem from a read error. This chain connects TRBV12-3 or TRBV12-4 to TRBJ1-5; no clear D. This CDR3 is built from 13 residues. The CDR3 region is CPSSFQENQPQHF. Written as DNA, the CDR3 is TGTCCCAGCAGTTTTCAAGAGAATCAGCCCCAGCATTTT.

This clonotype showed up many times. The rearrangement uses TRBV11-2 and TRBJ2-3; 8 nucleotides agree with TRBD2. This CDR3 is 13 amino acids long. Trimming at V came to 5 bases and at J to 11 bases, leaving 9 bases not matched to a gene. Germline loops: CDR1 SGHAT, CDR2 FQNNGV. The CDR3: CASSPIAGSRQYF. CDR3 in DNA: TGTGCCAGCAGCCCGATAGCGGGAAGCAGGCAGTATTTT.

This clonotype has only a few counts. The chain couples TRBV7-9 to TRBJ2-7; 9 bases are a match to TRBD1. The germline V gene has CDR1 SEHNR and CDR2 FQNEAQ (reference sequence). This CDR3 has 12 residues. Trimming removed 1 base from V and 12 bases from J; junction bases left unmatched: 4. The CDR3 region is CASSLEGTGLYF. The CDR3 nucleotides are TGTGCCAGCAGCTTAGAAGGGACAGGGTTGTACTTC.